Each of the 25 T cell receptor beta chains below was sequenced from the same sample in a study of shared clonotypes between healthy human individuals. Naive CD8 cells comprised CD45RO-negative, CCR7-positively selected cells, excluding terminally differentiated effector memory CD45RA+ cells. The repertoire was sequenced with immunoSEQ multiplex PCR; TCRdb's copy has only in-frame clones and lacks some. The sample has about 2 million clones, approximately 94% seen once. Sequences were obtained from naive CD8+ T cells sorted from blood. These receptors all come from a man between 18 and 29 years old in good health.

The rearrangement joins TRBV5-1 to TRBJ2-7; no clear D gene. V was clipped by 8 bases and J by 0 bases, with 6 bases between them. CDR1 and CDR2 (germline): SGHRS, YFSETQ. The CDR3 has 11 amino acids. The CDR3 bases are TGCGCCAGTATGAGCTCCTACGAGCAGTACTTC. Translation gives CASMSSYEQYF. Variable domain in full (rest from reference TRBV5-1 and TRBJ2-7): KAGVTQTPRYLIKTRGQQVTLSCSPISGHRSVSWYQQTPGQGLQFLFEYFSETQRNKGNFPGRFSGRQFSNSRSEMNVSTLELGDSALYLCASMSSYEQYFGPGTRLTVT.

The V call is TRBV6-6, the J call TRBJ1-3; D unclear. Germline assignment: CDR1 MNHNY and CDR2 SVGAGI (reference sequence). The germline V and J ends were trimmed by 5 bases and 4 bases, with 18 bases remaining between them. The CDR3 loop spans 16 amino acids. CDR3 residues: CASSPRTEGRGNTIYF. The CDR3, as DNA: TGTGCCAGCAGTCCAAGGACGGAGGGTAGGGGAAACACCATATATTTT.

The rearrangement joins TRBV11-3 to TRBJ1-5; TRBD1 matches at 9 bases. J was trimmed by 0 bases and V by 10 bases; bases with no gene match: 7. The CDR3 has 15 residues. Germline CDR1 reads SGHNT; CDR2 reads YENEEA. The CDR3 spells CANMGQGLSNQPQHF. For the CDR3, the DNA is TGTGCCAATATGGGACAGGGCCTTAGCAATCAGCCCCAGCATTTT.

The V and J genes are TRBV2 and TRBJ2-1, with 9 nucleotides matching TRBD2. CDR1 is SNHLY, CDR2 FYNNEI, per germline. The CDR3 is 15 amino acids. V shed 7 bases and J 6 bases; nucleotides not matched to a gene: 10. The CDR3 here is CASTPFSGGSNEQFF. DNA for the CDR3: TGTGCCAGCACCCCTTTTAGCGGGGGTTCCAATGAGCAGTTCTTC.

This clone was seen a single time. V is TRBV19 and J is TRBJ2-7; TRBD1 aligns across 8 bases. CDR1 is LNHDA and CDR2 is SQIVND in the germline V gene (reference sequence). V lost 5 bases and J lost 3; bases outside the gene matches: 18. The CDR3 consists of 18 residues. CDR3 DNA: TGTGCCAGTAGTCCAATATCGGCCTCAGGGGGCCTCATCTACGAGCAGTACTTC. Encoded protein: CASSPISASGGLIYEQYF.

The V call is TRBV11-2, the J call TRBJ2-5; 8 nucleotides match TRBD1. V lost 4 bases, J lost 4 bases, and 8 bases stayed unmatched. The germline V gene has CDR1 SGHAT and CDR2 FQNNGV. The CDR3 spans 15 residues. CDR3 sequence: CASSWEQGGGETQYF. The CDR3 bases are TGTGCCAGCAGCTGGGAACAGGGGGGTGGAGAGACCCAGTACTTC.

The count of this clone is one. For the CDR3, the DNA is TGCAGCGTTTTAGCTAGCGGGGGGATATACAATGAGCAGTTCTTC. Its protein is CSVLASGGIYNEQFF. V and J are TRBV29-1 and TRBJ2-1, with 11 bases matching TRBD2. CDR1 is SQVTM, CDR2 ANQGSEA, per germline. The J segment lost 4 bases and the V segment lost 5 bases, leaving 7 bases of the junction unmatched. The CDR3 has 15 residues.

For this clone: In the same sample, other DNA sequences code for this CDR3. The CDR3 coding sequence is TGCGCCAGCAGCCAAGGGGACGGTCCCTACGAGCAGTACTTC. Amino acids: CASSQGDGPYEQYF. The chain carries TRBV4-1 and TRBJ2-7, with D possibly being TRBD1 or TRBD2 (5 bases each). Trimming pared 1 base from V and 2 bases from J, leaving 9 bases between. This CDR3 spans 14 amino acids. Germline V CDR1 and CDR2: MGHRA, YSYEKL.

The chain is built from TRBV27 and TRBJ1-5; D is unclear. CDR1 is MNHEY, CDR2 SMNVEV, per germline (reference sequence). Trimming pared 5 bases from V and 3 bases from J, leaving 17 bases between. The CDR3 spans 16 residues. CDR3 coding DNA: TGTGCCAGCAGTCAATTCCTCACGGGTAACAATCAGCCCCAGCATTTT. Translation gives CASSQFLTGNNQPQHF.

The CDR3 loop reads CASSEGGANNEQFF. The CDR3 region has the DNA TGCGCCAGCAGTGAAGGGGGAGCGAACAATGAGCAGTTCTTC. The chain uses TRBV10-1 and TRBJ2-1; tentative D call: TRBD1 (6 bases). Per the germline V gene, CDR1 is WNHNN and CDR2 is SYGVQD (reference sequence). Between the trimmed V and J ends, which lost 3 bases and 5 bases, there was a span of 11 bases. This CDR3 contains 14 residues.

The rearrangement uses TRBV7-6 and TRBJ2-1; a weak D match, TRBD1 (6 bases). CDR3 size: 14 residues. Trimming took 0 bases from V and 10 from J, leaving 13 bases between them. Germline CDR1 is SGHVS and CDR2 is FNYEAQ. CDR3 amino acids: CASSLALQGGEQFF. CDR3 nucleotide sequence: TGTGCCAGCAGCTTAGCGTTACAGGGCGGCGAGCAGTTCTTC.

The chain combines TRBV6-6 with TRBJ1-5; D ambiguous. Per the germline V gene, CDR1 is MNHNY and CDR2 is SVGAGI (reference sequence). CDR3 size: 15 residues. The V gene lost 4 bases and the J gene lost 3 bases, with 13 bases spanning the gap. The CDR3 sequence is CASSSKGVVNQPQHF. In DNA, the CDR3 is TGTGCCAGCAGTTCCAAGGGTGTCGTCAATCAGCCCCAGCATTTT.

The CDR3 bases are TGTGCCAGCAGCCGGCTTGGGACTGAAGCTTTCTTT. As protein: CASSRLGTEAFF. The J gene is TRBJ1-1, the V gene TRBV7-8; no firm D call. The CDR3 is made up of 12 amino acids. The V end was cut by 5 bases, the J end by 5 bases, with 9 bases between. Per germline, CDR1 SGHVS and CDR2 FQNEAQ.

Notes on this clone: This same CDR3 is encoded by further DNA sequences in the sample. The chain recombines TRBV27 with TRBJ1-1, with D perhaps matching TRBD1 (5 bases). The CDR3 has 14 amino acids. V was trimmed by 2 bases and J by 0 bases, leaving 7 bases between them. Germline CDR1 and CDR2: MNHEY and SMNVEV (reference sequence). The CDR3 loop reads CASSLEGMNTEAFF. As DNA, the CDR3 is TGTGCCAGCAGTTTAGAGGGGATGAACACTGAAGCTTTCTTT.

The chain employs TRBV7-9 and TRBJ1-4; weak D call: TRBD1 (5 bases). The CDR3 has 13 residues. Trimming pared 7 bases from V and 6 bases from J, leaving 12 bases between. Germline lookup yields CDR1 SEHNR and CDR2 FQNEAQ (reference sequence). For the CDR3, the DNA is TGTGCCAGCACCGGGCCGGGGGATGAAAAACTGTTTTTT. Translated, it gives CASTGPGDEKLFF.

The chain combines TRBV5-4 with TRBJ2-2; D unresolved. Germline V CDR1 and CDR2: SGHNT, YYREEE (reference sequence). CDR3 length: 12 residues. The ends were cut back, 4 bases at V and 3 bases at J, with 4 bases in the middle. Here the CDR3 reads CASSVDTGELFF. The CDR3, as DNA: TGTGCCAGCAGCGTAGACACCGGGGAGCTGTTTTTT.

The V call is TRBV5-6, the J call TRBJ2-1; 9 nucleotides line up with TRBD1. CDR3 size: 16 residues. Germline CDR1 is SGHDT and CDR2 is YYEEEE. V dropped 4 bases and J dropped 7; count of bases not matched to a gene: 12. The CDR3 DNA sequence: TGTGCCAGCAGCCTGTCACAGGGGGCAATGTGGAATGAGCAGTTCTTC. Translation gives CASSLSQGAMWNEQFF.

This clone was seen once. This chain links TRBV7-8 with TRBJ2-7; 9 bases map to TRBD2. With 5 bases clipped from V and 0 bases from J, the junction kept 8 bases outside the gene matches. Germline values: CDR1 SGHVS, CDR2 FQNEAQ. There are 16 residues in the CDR3. The CDR3 coding sequence is TGTGCCAGCAGCGCCCAGAGCGGGGGGTTCTCCTACGAGCAGTACTTC. Translation: CASSAQSGGFSYEQYF. Based on the CDR3 plus reference TRBV7-8 and TRBJ2-7, the full variable domain is GAGVSQSPRYKVAKRGQDVALRCDPISGHVSLFWYQQALGQGPEFLTYFQNEAQLDKSGLPSDRFFAERPEGSVSTLKIQRTQQEDSAVYLCASSAQSGGFSYEQYFGPGTRLTVT.

This clone was recorded once. This chain links TRBV25-1 with TRBJ2-5; 12 positions match TRBD2. This CDR3 is built from 16 residues. The germline gives CDR1 MGHDK, CDR2 SYGVNS. V dropped 3 bases and J dropped 1; count of bases not matched to a gene: 3. The CDR3 loop reads CASSDLAGGFQETQYF. DNA of the CDR3: TGTGCCAGCAGTGATCTAGCGGGGGGGTTCCAAGAGACCCAGTACTTC.

This chain connects TRBV6-5 to TRBJ2-2; 8 bases align to TRBD2. V gave up 1 base and J gave up 2 bases; unmatched junction bases: 3. The CDR3 runs 16 residues. Germline CDR1 MNHEY, CDR2 SVGAGI. The chain's CDR3 is CASSYLAGLNTGELFF. CDR3 sequence (DNA): TGTGCCAGCAGTTACTTAGCGGGGCTTAACACCGGGGAGCTGTTTTTT.

The V and J genes are TRBV7-9 and TRBJ2-5; no definite D call. The CDR3 loop spans 13 amino acids. Germline CDR1 reads SEHNR; CDR2 reads FQNEAQ (reference sequence). The V end lost 2 bases, the J end lost 4 bases, and 8 bases lay between the germline ends. The CDR3 nucleotides are TGTGCCAGCAGCTTATATACAGCAGAGACCCAGTACTTC. Translation gives CASSLYTAETQYF. Complete variable domain (other parts from reference TRBV7-9 and TRBJ2-5): DTGVSQNPRHKITKRGQNVTFRCDPISEHNRLYWYRQTLGQGPEFLTYFQNEAQLEKSRLLSDRFSAERPKGSFSTLEIQRTEQGDSAMYLCASSLYTAETQYFGPGTRLLVL.

With regard to this clone: This sample also contains other DNA sequences that code for the same CDR3. This chain links TRBV27 with TRBJ2-7; perhaps TRBD2 as D (6 bases). The CDR3 has 13 amino acids. CDR1 and CDR2 (germline): MNHEY, SMNVEV (reference sequence). Trimming cost V 0 bases and J 6 bases, with 9 bases left between them. The DNA of the CDR3 is TGTGCCAGCAGTTTATCATGGGGAGGCGAGCAGTACTTC. Amino acid sequence: CASSLSWGGEQYF.

The rearrangement links TRBV14 to TRBJ2-7; 10 nucleotides agree with TRBD1. The junction had 13 bases not matched to a gene; V was cut back by 4 bases and J by 4 bases. The CDR3 runs 17 residues. Germline assignment: CDR1 SGHDN and CDR2 FVKESK. CDR3 protein: CASSRGDRGSERYEQYF. In DNA, the CDR3 is TGTGCCAGCAGCCGAGGGGACAGGGGATCGGAAAGATACGAGCAGTACTTC.

The V gene is TRBV19, the J gene TRBJ2-7; weak D call: TRBD2 (5 bases). CDR1 is LNHDA, CDR2 SQIVND, per germline (reference sequence). This CDR3 contains 14 residues. The germline V and J ends were trimmed by 5 bases and 0 bases, with 11 bases remaining between them. The CDR3: CASSDRRSSYEQYF. CDR3 coding DNA: TGTGCCAGTAGTGATAGGAGGAGCTCCTACGAGCAGTACTTC.

V gene TRBV27 combines with J gene TRBJ1-2, with D hard to call. The V gene's germline CDR1 is MNHEY and CDR2 SMNVEV (reference sequence). The V end was cut by 7 bases, the J end by 4 bases, with 19 bases between. CDR3 length equals 15 residues. In nucleotides, the CDR3 is TGTGCCAGCAAAGCGGACGCGGGTTTAAGCTATGGCTACACCTTC. It specifies CASKADAGLSYGYTF.